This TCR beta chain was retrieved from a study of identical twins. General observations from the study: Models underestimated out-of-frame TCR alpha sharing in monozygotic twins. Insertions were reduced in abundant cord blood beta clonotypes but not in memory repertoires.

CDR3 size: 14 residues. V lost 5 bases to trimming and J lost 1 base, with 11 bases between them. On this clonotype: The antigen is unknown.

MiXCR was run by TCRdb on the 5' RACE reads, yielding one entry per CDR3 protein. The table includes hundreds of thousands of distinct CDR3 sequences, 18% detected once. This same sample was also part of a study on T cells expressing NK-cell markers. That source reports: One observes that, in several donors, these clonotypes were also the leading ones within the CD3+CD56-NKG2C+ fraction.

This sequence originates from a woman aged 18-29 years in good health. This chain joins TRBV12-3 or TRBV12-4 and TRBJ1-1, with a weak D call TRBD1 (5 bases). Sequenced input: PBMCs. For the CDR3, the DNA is TGTGCCAGCAGTAATACAGGCGAGAACACTGAAGCTTTCTTT. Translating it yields CASSNTGENTEAFF.